These T cell receptor beta chains were read from a single sample in a study of blood T cell repertoires in COVID-19. Libraries were prepared by immunoSEQ multiplex PCR; TCRdb keeps only in-frame clonotypes and omits some of them. Of hundreds of thousands of clones detected, just under 90% appear once; the ten largest clones hold under 0.3%. The sequenced material came from peripheral blood. The source is a woman under 30 with acute or convalescent COVID-19. Both conserved end residues are part of each CDR3. Each record gives: CDR3 protein, CDR3 DNA, clone size, V gene, D gene, J gene. D genes are given only for firm matches. Only some rows state a clone size, as once, few, many or a class for expanded clones.

CDR3aa: CASSRDRRRGYTF
CDR3nt: TGTGCCAGCAGCCGTGACCGCCGGCGGGGCTACACCTTC
abundance: .
v_gene: TRBV27
d_gene: .
j_gene: TRBJ1-2

CDR3aa: CASSLDTYEQYF
CDR3nt: TGTGCCAGCAGTTTAGACACGTACGAGCAGTACTTC
abundance: .
v_gene: TRBV12-3/TRBV12-4
d_gene: .
j_gene: TRBJ2-7

CDR3aa: CASRPGQGIDEQYF
CDR3nt: TGTGCCAGCAGACCGGGACAGGGAATAGACGAGCAGTACTTC
abundance: .
v_gene: TRBV6-5
d_gene: TRBD1
j_gene: TRBJ2-7

CDR3aa: CASSLGQGVFAIF
CDR3nt: TGCGCCAGCAGCTTGGGACAGGGGGTCTTTGCGATCTTT
abundance: once
v_gene: TRBV5-1
d_gene: TRBD1
j_gene: TRBJ1-1

CDR3aa: CAIRNRGRTVKLFF
CDR3nt: TGTGCCATCAGGAACAGGGGGCGCACCGTAAAACTGTTTTTT
abundance: .
v_gene: TRBV10-3
d_gene: TRBD1
j_gene: TRBJ1-4

CDR3aa: CASSLVAGATRRGSYEQYF
CDR3nt: TGTGCCAGCAGCCTCGTAGCGGGGGCCACGAGGCGTGGGTCCTACGAGCAGTACTTC
abundance: .
v_gene: TRBV14
d_gene: TRBD2
j_gene: TRBJ2-7

CDR3aa: CASSFQNEKLFF
CDR3nt: TGTGCCAGCAGTTTTCAGAACGAAAAACTGTTTTTT
abundance: .
v_gene: TRBV12-3/TRBV12-4
d_gene: .
j_gene: TRBJ1-4

CDR3aa: CASRLLRGSIYGYTF
CDR3nt: TGTGCCAGCAGACTCCTCCGCGGTTCCATCTATGGCTACACCTTC
abundance: .
v_gene: TRBV27
d_gene: .
j_gene: TRBJ1-2

CDR3aa: CASSPTGGHYNEQFF
CDR3nt: TGTGCCAGCAGCCCTACGGGGGGACATTACAATGAGCAGTTCTTC
abundance: .
v_gene: TRBV9
d_gene: .
j_gene: TRBJ2-1

CDR3aa: CASSDSAGGGQPQHF
CDR3nt: TGTGCCAGCAGTGACTCGGCGGGGGGAGGTCAGCCCCAGCATTTT
abundance: few
v_gene: TRBV6-4
d_gene: .
j_gene: TRBJ1-5

CDR3aa: CAIATPGYNSPLHF
CDR3nt: TGTGCCATAGCCACCCCGGGGTATAATTCACCCCTCCACTTT
abundance: .
v_gene: TRBV6-6
d_gene: .
j_gene: TRBJ1-6

CDR3aa: CASSAGGAGTDTQYF
CDR3nt: TGTGCCAGCAGCGCCGGGGGGGCCGGCACAGATACGCAGTATTTT
abundance: .
v_gene: TRBV9
d_gene: TRBD2
j_gene: TRBJ2-3

CDR3aa: CASSTGSSGNTIYF
CDR3nt: TGTGCCAGCTCAACAGGGAGCTCTGGAAACACCATATATTTT
abundance: .
v_gene: TRBV9
d_gene: .
j_gene: TRBJ1-3

CDR3aa: CASSGLSGDTTEAFF
CDR3nt: TGTGCCAGCAGCGGTCTTTCAGGGGATACCACTGAAGCTTTCTTT
abundance: once
v_gene: TRBV9
d_gene: .
j_gene: TRBJ1-1

CDR3aa: CASSAKLGQGSGYTF
CDR3nt: TGTGCCAGCAGTGCAAAGCTGGGACAGGGGAGCGGCTACACCTTC
abundance: .
v_gene: TRBV2
d_gene: TRBD1
j_gene: TRBJ1-2

CDR3aa: CASSLDGQGYGYTF
CDR3nt: TGCGCCAGCAGCTTGGATGGACAGGGATATGGCTACACCTTC
abundance: .
v_gene: TRBV5-1
d_gene: TRBD1
j_gene: TRBJ1-2

CDR3aa: CASSVGQDNEKLFF
CDR3nt: TGTGCCAGCAGCGTAGGACAGGATAATGAAAAACTGTTTTTT
abundance: .
v_gene: TRBV9
d_gene: .
j_gene: TRBJ1-4

CDR3aa: CASRAGSYEQYF
CDR3nt: TGTGCCAGCAGGGCGGGATCCTACGAGCAGTACTTC
abundance: .
v_gene: TRBV3-1/TRBV3-2
d_gene: .
j_gene: TRBJ2-7

CDR3aa: CASSIGTGNSPLHF
CDR3nt: TGTGCCAGTAGTATCGGTACCGGTAATTCACCCCTCCACTTT
abundance: .
v_gene: TRBV19
d_gene: .
j_gene: TRBJ1-6

CDR3aa: CASSVQQGPYEQYF
CDR3nt: TGTGCCAGCAGCGTCCAACAGGGACCCTACGAGCAGTACTTC
abundance: many
v_gene: TRBV21-1
d_gene: .
j_gene: TRBJ2-7

CDR3aa: CASRSGYAPLHF
CDR3nt: TGTGCCAGCAGATCAGGGTACGCACCCCTCCACTTT
abundance: .
v_gene: TRBV27
d_gene: .
j_gene: TRBJ1-6

CDR3aa: CASSASSGTENYGYTF
CDR3nt: TGTGCCAGCAGCGCAAGCTCCGGGACAGAAAACTATGGCTACACCTTC
abundance: .
v_gene: TRBV9
d_gene: TRBD1
j_gene: TRBJ1-2

CDR3aa: CASSFPVNTEAFF
CDR3nt: TGTGCCAGCAGTTTTCCGGTGAACACTGAAGCTTTCTTT
abundance: .
v_gene: TRBV7-9
d_gene: .
j_gene: TRBJ1-1

CDR3aa: CASRPTPGSSYEQYF
CDR3nt: TGTGCCAGCAGACCAACCCCGGGATCCTCCTACGAGCAGTACTTC
abundance: .
v_gene: TRBV28
d_gene: .
j_gene: TRBJ2-7

CDR3aa: CSVDPPTGWGYTF
CDR3nt: TGCAGCGTCGACCCCCCAACCGGGTGGGGCTACACCTTC
abundance: once
v_gene: TRBV29-1
d_gene: .
j_gene: TRBJ1-2

CDR3aa: CASSRMLLGTSGGSGANVLTF
CDR3nt: TGCGCCAGCAGTCGAATGCTACTCGGGACTAGCGGGGGATCTGGGGCCAACGTCCTGACTTTC
abundance: .
v_gene: TRBV4-3
d_gene: TRBD2
j_gene: TRBJ2-6

CDR3aa: CAISEWDLDNSPLHF
CDR3nt: TGTGCCATCAGTGAGTGGGACTTGGATAATTCACCCCTCCACTTT
abundance: .
v_gene: TRBV10-3
d_gene: .
j_gene: TRBJ1-6